These T cell receptor beta chains were read from a single sample in a study of blood T cell repertoires in COVID-19. The repertoire was sequenced with immunoSEQ multiplex PCR; TCRdb's copy has only in-frame clones and lacks some. The table records 200,000 or so clones, around nine tenths of them present only once. Sequences were obtained from PBMCs or T cells enriched from blood (not recorded which). These TCRs come from a young man in a cohort exposed to, infected with or recovered from COVID-19 (not recorded which). CDR3s include the opening cysteine and the closing phenylalanine or tryptophan. A D gene is named only where the DNA matches it firmly. Clone size appears in some rows only: once, few, many, or a class for an expanded clone.

DNA,CDR3,J,D,size,V
TGCGCCAGCAGCCCGGGTGCAGGGTTCTACGAGCAGTACTTC,CASSPGAGFYEQYF,TRBJ2-7,NA,NA,TRBV5-1
TGTGCCAGCAGCCCGAACCGGGACAGGGGCTACGAGCAGTACTTC,CASSPNRDRGYEQYF,TRBJ2-7,TRBD1,NA,TRBV27
TGCGCCAGCAGCTCCAGCGGGACCTCCTACAATGAGCAGTTCTTC,CASSSSGTSYNEQFF,TRBJ2-1,TRBD2,once,TRBV5-1
TGTGCCAGCAGCCAAGTAAGCGGCGTTGACGACGAGCAGTACTTC,CASSQVSGVDDEQYF,TRBJ2-7,NA,NA,TRBV14
TGCAGCGTTGCTCGGGATACGCAGTATTTT,CSVARDTQYF,TRBJ2-3,NA,NA,TRBV29-1
TGTGCCAGCAGCTTGTCAGGTCTCAATTCACCCCTCCACTTT,CASSLSGLNSPLHF,TRBJ1-6,NA,NA,TRBV7-3
TGTGCCACCGCTGGGGGGGCGAGGGTCAATGAGCAGTTCTTC,CATAGGARVNEQFF,TRBJ2-1,NA,NA,TRBV28
TGTGCCAGCAGCTCCGGCGGGGGGTGGGAGCAGTACTTC,CASSSGGGWEQYF,TRBJ2-7,TRBD2,NA,TRBV5-6
TGTGTCAGCAGTGAGGAGGGGCAACCTTTGGCTTACGAGCAGTACTTC,CVSSEEGQPLAYEQYF,TRBJ2-7,NA,NA,TRBV6-1
TGTGCCAGCAGCTTAGTCACCAGGCGGGGAGATACGCAGTATTTT,CASSLVTRRGDTQYF,TRBJ2-3,NA,once,TRBV7-2
TGTGCCAGCAGCTTAAACCGGGGAAACACCATATATTTT,CASSLNRGNTIYF,TRBJ1-3,NA,NA,TRBV11-2
TGCGCCAGCAGCTTAAGACAGGGGATGGCCGGGGAGCTGTTTTTT,CASSLRQGMAGELFF,TRBJ2-2,TRBD1,NA,TRBV5-1
TGCGCCAGCAGCCAAGGACCTAGCGTCTACGAGCAGTACTTC,CASSQGPSVYEQYF,TRBJ2-7,NA,once,TRBV4-1
TGTGCCAGCAGCCCTACTAGCGCTACAGATACGCAGTATTTT,CASSPTSATDTQYF,TRBJ2-3,TRBD2,NA,TRBV7-2
TGCAGCGTTGAGTTCCCCAGGACAGCCTACACCTTC,CSVEFPRTAYTF,TRBJ1-2,NA,NA,TRBV29-1
TGTGCCAGTGTAGGACTAGGCTCCTACAATGAGCAGTTCTTC,CASVGLGSYNEQFF,TRBJ2-1,TRBD2,NA,TRBV2
TGTGCCAGCAGTTTCCCGACGAAGACAGGGAGCTCCTATAATTCACCCCTCCACTTT,CASSFPTKTGSSYNSPLHF,TRBJ1-6,TRBD1,NA,TRBV28
TGTGCCAGCAGCATCGGGCGGGGCACTGAAGCTTTCTTT,CASSIGRGTEAFF,TRBJ1-1,NA,once,TRBV9
TGTGCCAGTAGAATCCGGGCTAGCGGTTCCACAGATACGCAGTATTTT,CASRIRASGSTDTQYF,TRBJ2-3,TRBD2,NA,TRBV19
TGTGCCAGCAGTTTGGCGGACAGGGGGACCACTGAAGCTTTCTTT,CASSLADRGTTEAFF,TRBJ1-1,TRBD1,NA,TRBV28
TGTGCTAGTGGTCGAACAACGAACACTGAAGCTTTCTTT,CASGRTTNTEAFF,TRBJ1-1,NA,NA,TRBV12-5
TGTGCCAGCAGCTTGGTTACAGGGGGAGACGGCTACACCTTC,CASSLVTGGDGYTF,TRBJ1-2,TRBD1,NA,TRBV5-4
TGTGCCAGCTCACGGGACAGACTAAACACTGAAGCTTTCTTT,CASSRDRLNTEAFF,TRBJ1-1,TRBD1,NA,TRBV18
TGTGCCAGCAGCTTCGGCGACAGTGAGCAGTTCTTC,CASSFGDSEQFF,TRBJ2-1,NA,NA,TRBV11-3
TGTGCCAGCAGTTCGACAGGGTGGGCAGATACGCAGTATTTT,CASSSTGWADTQYF,TRBJ2-3,TRBD1,NA,TRBV28
TGTGCCAGCAGCTTAGACGCAGGGAATTACGAGCAGTACTTC,CASSLDAGNYEQYF,TRBJ2-7,NA,NA,TRBV7-8
TGTGCCAGCAGTTCCCCGAAGGGGTTGGACTATGGCTACACCTTC,CASSSPKGLDYGYTF,TRBJ1-2,NA,NA,TRBV6-5
TGTGCCAGCAGTTACTCGGGGGCCAGCTATGGCTACACCTTC,CASSYSGASYGYTF,TRBJ1-2,NA,NA,TRBV6-2/TRBV6-3
TGTGCCAGCAGTTTCGGCGGGACCACAGATACGCAGTATTTT,CASSFGGTTDTQYF,TRBJ2-3,NA,NA,TRBV27
TGTGCCAGCAGTTCCGGGACAGCGAGCTATAGCAATCAGCCCCAGCATTTT,CASSSGTASYSNQPQHF,TRBJ1-5,TRBD1,NA,TRBV28
TGTGCTAGCAGCATGAGGACAGGGCAGGCTGGAGGTCACACCGGGGAGCTGTTTTTT,CASSMRTGQAGGHTGELFF,TRBJ2-2,TRBD1,NA,TRBV7-7
TGTGCCAGCAGCTTGGCCGACCAGGTTAAAGAGACCCAGTACTTC,CASSLADQVKETQYF,TRBJ2-5,NA,NA,TRBV5-4
TGTGCCAGCAGTGCCCTCCTAGCGGGAGGTATTATGGATGAGCAGTTCTTC,CASSALLAGGIMDEQFF,TRBJ2-1,TRBD2,NA,TRBV28
TGTGCCAGCTCACCGGGGACTAGCTACGAGCAGTACTTC,CASSPGTSYEQYF,TRBJ2-7,TRBD2,NA,TRBV18
TGTGCCAGTAGTATAGACGACAGGGAGGCCCAGCATTTT,CASSIDDREAQHF,TRBJ1-5,TRBD1,NA,TRBV19
TGTGCCAGCAGTCCCCGGGACAGTGGTACATCCGCGCATTTT,CASSPRDSGTSAHF,TRBJ1-5,TRBD1,NA,TRBV6-5
TGCAGCGCCGACATAAACTATGGCTACACCTTC,CSADINYGYTF,TRBJ1-2,NA,once,TRBV29-1
TGTGCCAGCAGCGGCCGGAGCTCCTATAATTCACCCCTCCACTTT,CASSGRSSYNSPLHF,TRBJ1-6,NA,many,TRBV28
TGCGCCAGCAGCCAACTAGGACAGGGAGTCGGCTACACCTTC,CASSQLGQGVGYTF,TRBJ1-2,TRBD1,NA,TRBV4-1
TGTGCCAGCAGCAAACGGGGGTCTGGAAACACCATATATTTT,CASSKRGSGNTIYF,TRBJ1-3,NA,NA,TRBV2
TGTGCCAGCGGGGACAGGGAGAACTATGGCTACACCTTC,CASGDRENYGYTF,TRBJ1-2,TRBD1,NA,TRBV6-5
TGTGCCAGCTCATCGGGACAGTTGGACGAGCAGTACTTC,CASSSGQLDEQYF,TRBJ2-7,TRBD1,NA,TRBV18
TGCGCCAGCAACCCGGACAGAGAGACCCAGTACTTC,CASNPDRETQYF,TRBJ2-5,NA,once,TRBV5-1
TGTGCCAGCAGTTTCTCTGGGACAGAGGATAGCAATCAGCCCCAGCATTTT,CASSFSGTEDSNQPQHF,TRBJ1-5,TRBD1,NA,TRBV6-2/TRBV6-3
TGTGCCAGCAGTTCCGGGGAAGGGGGTACAAACACCGGGGAGCTGTTTTTT,CASSSGEGGTNTGELFF,TRBJ2-2,NA,NA,TRBV6-2/TRBV6-3
TGTGCCAGCAGCCCCCACACAGAGCTAGCTTCACCCCTCCACTTT,CASSPHTELASPLHF,TRBJ1-6,NA,NA,TRBV9
TGTGCCAGCAGCGCACCGGACAGGGGGTCCTACGAGCAGTACTTC,CASSAPDRGSYEQYF,TRBJ2-7,TRBD1,NA,TRBV9